Presented here are 6 T cell receptor beta chains from one specimen sequenced in a study of shared clonotypes between healthy human individuals. The repertoire was sequenced with immunoSEQ multiplex PCR; TCRdb's copy has only in-frame clones and lacks some. The sample holds over 2 million clones; less than 95% are singletons and the top ten take 0.85% to 1.3%. Naivety among CD8 cells was defined by CD45RO negativity and positive CCR7 selection, thereby excluding terminally differentiated effector memory CD45RA+ cells. The material sequenced was naive CD8+ T cells sorted from blood. The receptors derive from a man aged 18 to 35 in good health.

Concerning this clone: The same CDR3 is also encoded by other DNA sequences in this sample. The gene calls are TRBV7-9 and TRBJ1-2, with 8 bases that match TRBD1. The length of the CDR3 is 14 residues. Germline V gives CDR1 SEHNR, CDR2 FQNEAQ (reference sequence). V gave up 2 bases and J gave up 4 bases; unmatched junction bases: 3. The CDR3 here is CASSLQGAGYGYTF. For the CDR3, the DNA is TGTGCCAGCAGCTTACAGGGGGCCGGCTATGGCTACACCTTC.

The chain is built from TRBV5-1 and TRBJ2-3; 8 positions match TRBD1. Germline CDR1 is SGHRS and CDR2 is YFSETQ. The trim removed 4 bases at V and 1 base at J, leaving 5 bases unmatched. The CDR3 consists of 15 residues. The CDR3 nucleotides read TGCGCCAGCAGCATTGGACAGGGCGGCACAGATACGCAGTATTTT. Translation: CASSIGQGGTDTQYF.

This rearrangement joins TRBV20-1 to TRBJ1-2; a weak D match, TRBD1 (6 bases). This CDR3 spans 11 amino acids. CDR1 and CDR2 from the germline V gene are DFQATT and SNEGSKA (reference sequence). Trimming stripped 6 bases from V and 4 bases from J, with 9 bases between. The CDR3 here is CSAGTPYGYTF. The DNA for the CDR3 is TGCAGTGCCGGGACACCCTATGGCTACACCTTC.

The gene calls are TRBV9 and TRBJ2-1; D not resolved. CDR1 and CDR2 (germline): SGDLS, YYNGEE. The V end lost 2 bases, the J end lost 7 bases, and 7 bases lay between the germline ends. The CDR3 loop spans 12 amino acids. CDR3 region: CASSVFGNEQFF. The CDR3 bases are TGTGCCAGCAGCGTTTTCGGGAATGAGCAGTTCTTC.

The chain uses TRBV13 and TRBJ2-7, with 10 bases aligning to TRBD1. Germline trimming cut 0 bases from V and 4 bases from J; bases unmatched to any gene: 6. The CDR3 extends over 16 amino acids. Looked up from germline, CDR1 is PRHDT and CDR2 is FYEKMQ (reference sequence). The CDR3 DNA reads as TGTGCCAGCAGCTTAGGCCTGGGACAGGGGCCGTACGAGCAGTACTTC. This translates into CASSLGLGQGPYEQYF.

The chain is built from TRBV4-1 and TRBJ1-1; D unclear. The V gene's germline CDR1 is MGHRA and CDR2 YSYEKL. Trimming cost V 3 bases and J 5 bases, with 13 bases left between them. The CDR3 length is 14 residues. The CDR3 DNA reads TGCGCCAGCAGCCAGGTCGTAGTAGAGACTGAAGCTTTCTTT. It encodes CASSQVVVETEAFF.